This T cell receptor (beta chain) came from a study of T cells after yellow fever vaccination. MiXCR was run by TCRdb on the 5' RACE reads, yielding one entry per CDR3 protein. The sample carries hundreds of thousands of distinct CDR3 sequences, approximately 16% recorded once. The CDR3 is 11 residues long. The germline CDR1 and CDR2 sequences are SGHDT and YYEEEE. Details on this clonotype: One end of the junction does not line up with germline, which may come from a read error.

The clonotype originates from a young man who received the YFV17D yellow fever vaccine. V usage is TRBV5-6 and J usage is TRBJ2-3; D is possibly TRBD1 (6 bases). This specimen was PBMCs, taken about 5 days after the first yellow fever vaccination. The CDR3 nucleotides are TGTGCCAGCAGCTTAGGACAGTCCGGGAATTTT. It yields the protein CASSLGQSGNF. Filled out from reference TRBV5-6 and TRBJ2-3, the complete variable domain reads DAGVTQSPTHLIKTRGQQVTLRCSPKSGHDTVSWYQQALGQGPQFIFQYYEEEERQRGNFPDRFSGHQFPNYSSELNVNALLLGDSALYLCASSLGQSGNFGPGTRLTVL.